What follows are 31 T cell receptor beta chains derived from one specimen sequenced in a study of blood T cell repertoires in COVID-19. TCRdb's table, derived via immunoSEQ multiplex PCR, lists solely in-frame clones and lacks some. The sample lists under 100,000 clones, approximately 78% occurring once. Sequenced: peripheral blood. The receptors stem from a man aged 55 to 70 with acute or convalescent COVID-19.

V and J are TRBV11-3 and TRBJ2-1; TRBD1 aligns across 7 bases. This CDR3 has 13 amino acids. The V segment lost 5 bases and the J segment 9 bases; nucleotides outside the gene matches: 7. Per germline, CDR1 SGHNT and CDR2 YENEEA. CDR3 residues: CASSATDRVEQFF. CDR3 DNA: TGTGCCAGCAGCGCCACAGACAGGGTTGAGCAGTTCTTC.

V usage is TRBV7-3 and J usage is TRBJ1-1; tentative D call: TRBD1 (5 bases). The CDR3 has 13 amino acids. Germline-derived CDR1 and CDR2 are SGHTA and FQGTGA. Trimming shortened V by 10 bases and J by 1 base, and 13 bases separated the two germline ends. The CDR3, as DNA: TGTGCCACTGCGGCCCAGGGGAACACTGAAGCTTTCTTT. Translated, it gives CATAAQGNTEAFF.

This chain uses TRBV28 with TRBJ2-2; D ambiguous. With 5 bases removed from V and 7 bases from J, the gap between germline ends came to 11 bases. CDR3 length equals 13 residues. The V gene's germline CDR1 is MDHEN and CDR2 SYDVKM. The CDR3 coding sequence is TGTGCCAGCAGTCCTCCCGCGCGCGGGGAGCTGTTTTTT. Protein product: CASSPPARGELFF.

V and J are TRBV19 and TRBJ1-5; possibly TRBD1 for D (6 bases). The V end was cut by 8 bases, the J end by 11 bases, with 19 bases between. CDR1 is LNHDA and CDR2 is SQIVND in the germline V gene (reference sequence). CDR3 length: 13 amino acids. CDR3 protein: CASGGQSLEAQHF. The DNA of the CDR3 is TGTGCCAGTGGTGGACAGTCCCTTGAAGCCCAGCATTTT.

This clone was seen a few times. The chain recombines TRBV6-5 with TRBJ1-5; D gene ambiguous. The CDR3 spans 14 residues. Germline V gene lookup returns CDR1 MNHEY and CDR2 SVGAGI. Trimming removed 8 bases at V and 1 base at J, with 12 bases between. The CDR3 region is CASQTGFSNQPQHF. The CDR3 DNA is TGTGCCAGCCAAACGGGGTTCAGCAATCAGCCCCAGCATTTT.

A note on this clone: The same CDR3 also results from other DNA sequences found in this sample. The V and J genes are TRBV5-1 and TRBJ2-3, with TRBD2 as a possible D gene (5 bases). V gave up 0 bases and J gave up 2 bases, with 7 bases separating them. This CDR3 region has 14 residues. In germline, CDR1 is SGHRS, CDR2 YFSETQ. The CDR3 bases are TGCGCCAGCAGCTTGGGAGGGTCCACAGATACGCAGTATTTT. Translated: CASSLGGSTDTQYF.

CDR3 DNA: TGTGCCAGCAGCTCCAGACAGATAATGAACACTGAAGCTTTCTTT. This encodes CASSSRQIMNTEAFF. The V gene is TRBV5-4, the J gene TRBJ1-1, with a weak D call TRBD1 (5 bases). Germline lookup yields CDR1 SGHNT and CDR2 YYREEE (reference sequence). The CDR3 is made up of 15 amino acids. Trimming stripped 3 bases from V and 0 bases from J, with 12 bases between.

This chain connects TRBV24-1 to TRBJ2-1, with 12 bases identical to TRBD2. Germline V lookup: CDR1 KGHDR, CDR2 SFDVKD. This CDR3 comprises 16 residues. J gave up 3 bases and V 5 bases, and 4 bases lay outside the gene matches. CDR3 nucleotides: TGTGCCACCAGTGCCGCGACTAGCGGGAGCTACAATGAGCAGTTCTTC. Its protein is CATSAATSGSYNEQFF.

This chain joins TRBV3-1 (or the pseudogene TRBV3-2) and TRBJ1-1, with a weak D call TRBD1 (6 bases). The CDR3 spans 17 residues. Trimming cost V 4 bases and J 4 bases, with 22 bases left between them. The germline V gene encodes CDR1 LGHDT and CDR2 YNNKEL (reference sequence). CDR3 DNA sequence: TGTGCCAGCAGCCTGCAGGGGCGCGGAATGTTACGCACTGAAGCTTTCTTT. It specifies CASSLQGRGMLRTEAFF.

This chain joins TRBV2 and TRBJ1-6; the D is unclear. V was cut by 5 bases and J by 11 bases, with 13 bases left in between. The CDR3 loop spans 13 amino acids. Germline V gene lookup returns CDR1 SNHLY and CDR2 FYNNEI. The CDR3 nucleotides read TGTGCCAGCAGTCTACTACCGAGGGCACCCCTCCACTTT. It yields the protein CASSLLPRAPLHF.

This sequence joins TRBV7-2 and TRBJ1-5, with 8 bases lining up with TRBD1. The CDR3 is made up of 15 amino acids. V gave up 1 base and J gave up 6 bases; unmatched junction bases: 5. Germline V gene lookup returns CDR1 SGHTA and CDR2 FQGNSA. The CDR3 region has the DNA TGTGCCAGCAGCTTAGACAGGGGGTCCGTTCAGCCCCAGCATTTT. Translation: CASSLDRGSVQPQHF.

The V call is TRBV19, the J call TRBJ2-3; 14 nucleotides line up with TRBD2. Trimming at V came to 5 bases and at J to 7 bases, leaving 11 bases not matched to a gene. The length of the CDR3 is 17 residues. Germline-derived CDR1 and CDR2 are LNHDA and SQIVND (reference sequence). The CDR3: CASSPQTSGGGRYTQYF. The DNA of the CDR3 is TGTGCCAGTAGTCCCCAGACTAGCGGGGGGGGTCGGTATACGCAGTATTTT.

This chain links TRBV7-2 with TRBJ1-5; D is unresolved. Germline lookup yields CDR1 SGHTA and CDR2 FQGNSA. There are 16 residues in the CDR3. Trimming stripped 3 bases from V and 6 bases from J, with 18 bases between. CDR3 in DNA: TGTGCCAGCAGCTTGGGTACCCTGTTGTCGGGTCAGCCCCAGCATTTT. This gives the protein CASSLGTLLSGQPQHF.

The V and J genes are TRBV3-1 (or the pseudogene TRBV3-2) and TRBJ2-2, with D possibly TRBD2 on 5 matching bases. This CDR3 is 16 amino acids long. In germline, CDR1 is LGHDT, CDR2 YNNKEL (reference sequence). Trimming removed 4 bases from V and 4 bases from J, with 16 bases in between. CDR3 DNA sequence: TGTGCCAGCAGCCTAGACCTGAGCGCGGGCACCGGGGAGCTGTTTTTT. It codes for CASSLDLSAGTGELFF.

The chain recombines TRBV19 with TRBJ1-5; D may be TRBD1 (5 bases). CDR3 length equals 14 residues. The germline CDR1 and CDR2 sequences are LNHDA and SQIVND (reference sequence). Deletions cut 0 bases from V and 2 bases from J, with 5 bases between. The CDR3 bases are TGTGCCAGTAGTATAGAAGGGGGCAATCAGCCCCAGCATTTT. It is translated as CASSIEGGNQPQHF. The whole variable domain, remainder taken from reference TRBV19 and TRBJ1-5, is DGGITQSPKYLFRKEGQNVTLSCEQNLNHDAMYWYRQDPGQGLRLIYYSQIVNDFQKGDIAEGYSVSREKKESFPLTVTSAQKNPTAFYLCASSIEGGNQPQHFGDGTRLSIL.

The chain carries TRBV6-5 and TRBJ1-1, with TRBD1 as a possible D gene (5 bases). Deletions cut 2 bases from V and 7 bases from J, with 11 bases between. Germline V lookup: CDR1 MNHEY, CDR2 SVGAGI. This CDR3 has 13 residues. The CDR3 bases are TGTGCCAGCAGTTACACGGCAGGGTATGAAGCTTTCTTT. Its protein is CASSYTAGYEAFF.

This clone was seen just once. The rearrangement joins TRBV3-1 (or the pseudogene TRBV3-2) to TRBJ2-5; D is unresolved. Between the trimmed V and J ends, which lost 0 bases and 4 bases, there was a span of 12 bases. Germline V gene lookup returns CDR1 LGHDT and CDR2 YNNKEL (reference sequence). CDR3 length equals 15 residues. CDR3 coding DNA: TGTGCCAGCAGCCAAGATCCTGGGCCGAGAGAGACCCAGTACTTC. Translation gives CASSQDPGPRETQYF.

The V gene is TRBV9, the J gene TRBJ2-3; 9 bases align to TRBD2. Germline loops: CDR1 SGDLS, CDR2 YYNGEE. V shed 0 bases and J 1 base; nucleotides not matched to a gene: 6. The CDR3 runs to 17 residues. This CDR3 reads CASSVEALAGRTDTQYF. The CDR3 DNA reads as TGTGCCAGCAGCGTAGAAGCTCTAGCGGGGCGCACAGATACGCAGTATTTT. The full variable domain, completed using reference TRBV9 and TRBJ2-3, is DSGVTQTPKHLITATGQRVTLRCSPRSGDLSVYWYQQSLDQGLQFLIQYYNGEERAKGNILERFSAQQFPDLHSELNLSSLELGDSALYFCASSVEALAGRTDTQYFGPGTRLTVL.

The chain joins TRBV2 to TRBJ1-2; 9 nucleotides match TRBD1. This CDR3 region has 13 residues. J lost 7 bases, V lost 10 bases, and 10 bases had no gene match. CDR1 and CDR2 from the germline V gene are SNHLY and FYNNEI. The CDR3 is CANPRGQGSGYTF. CDR3 DNA: TGTGCCAACCCGCGGGGACAGGGTTCTGGCTACACCTTC.

The chain carries TRBV19 and TRBJ2-1, with 12 nucleotides matching TRBD2. V lost 5 bases to trimming and J lost 4 bases; unmatched junction nucleotides: 9. The CDR3 is 17 residues long. CDR1 is LNHDA and CDR2 is SQIVND in the germline V gene (reference sequence). The DNA of the CDR3 is TGTGCCAGTAGTCCACGACTAGCGGGAGAGGGGTACAATGAGCAGTTCTTC. As protein: CASSPRLAGEGYNEQFF.

J is TRBJ2-3 and V is TRBV7-9; D possibly corresponds to TRBD2 (5 bases). The CDR3 spans 8 residues. Germline V gene lookup returns CDR1 SEHNR and CDR2 FQNEAQ (reference sequence). Trimming removed 11 bases from V and 8 bases from J, with 5 bases in between. CDR3 in DNA: TGTGCCGGAGGTACGCAGTATTTT. This codes for CAGGTQYF.

V is TRBV23-1 and J is TRBJ1-5; tentatively, D is TRBD1 (6 bases). TRBV23-1 is classed as an ORF, of uncertain function. This CDR3 region has 16 residues. With 6 bases removed from V and 1 base from J, the gap between germline ends came to 16 bases. This CDR3 is CASSPGGGASNQPQHF. CDR3 in DNA: TGCGCCAGCAGCCCGGGGGGGGGCGCAAGCAATCAGCCCCAGCATTTT.

This clone appeared a single time. The CDR3 bases are TGTGCCAGCAGCCAACAGGAGGGGTCCGAGCAGTACTTC. It is translated as CASSQQEGSEQYF. The chain combines TRBV4-2 with TRBJ2-7, with D possibly TRBD2 on 6 matching bases. Trimming stripped 2 bases from V and 6 bases from J, with 11 bases between. Germline V lookup: CDR1 LGHNA, CDR2 YNFKEQ. The CDR3 sequence is 13 residues long.

The chain combines TRBV12-3 or TRBV12-4 with TRBJ1-1; D is ambiguous. The CDR3 is made up of 12 amino acids. Trimming took 7 bases from V and 6 from J, leaving 12 bases between them. DNA for the CDR3: TGTGCCAGCAACCGGGGAAGGGCTGAAGCTTTCTTT. It encodes CASNRGRAEAFF.

The CDR3 reads CASSLGGENTGELFF. The CDR3 bases are TGTGCCAGCAGCTTGGGAGGAGAGAACACCGGGGAGCTGTTTTTT. The rearrangement joins TRBV13 to TRBJ2-2, with D maybe TRBD2 (6 bases). The CDR3 length is 15 residues. V was trimmed by 3 bases and J by 1 base, leaving 9 bases between them. Germline CDR1 is PRHDT and CDR2 is FYEKMQ (reference sequence). Full variable domain (remainder filled in from reference TRBV13 and TRBJ2-2): AAGVIQSPRHLIKEKRETATLKCYPIPRHDTVYWYQQGPGQDPQFLISFYEKMQSDKGSIPDRFSAQQFSDYHSELNMSSLELGDSALYFCASSLGGENTGELFFGEGSRLTVL.

The chain uses TRBV5-1 and TRBJ2-1; 12 bases are a match to TRBD2. The CDR3 covers 20 residues. V was clipped by 0 bases and J by 6 bases; unmatched bases: 16. Per the germline V gene, CDR1 is SGHRS and CDR2 is YFSETQ. The CDR3 spells CASSLAASGGAQLHFNEQFF. The DNA of the CDR3 is TGCGCCAGCAGCTTGGCGGCTAGCGGGGGGGCCCAACTACATTTCAATGAGCAGTTCTTC.

This rearrangement joins TRBV5-1 to TRBJ1-1, with D perhaps matching TRBD1 (5 bases). The CDR3 has 15 amino acids. V lost 3 bases, J lost 5 bases, and 17 bases lay in between. Germline V lookup: CDR1 SGHRS, CDR2 YFSETQ. The chain's CDR3 is CASSSAEGIGTEAFF. The CDR3 region has the DNA TGCGCCAGCAGCTCGGCGGAGGGGATTGGAACTGAAGCTTTCTTT.

This clone was counted a single time. The rearrangement joins TRBV7-9 to TRBJ1-4; D unclear. V shed 5 bases and J shed 10 bases, with 14 bases lying between them. Germline CDR1 and CDR2: SEHNR and FQNEAQ (reference sequence). This CDR3 region has 13 residues. In nucleotides, the CDR3 is TGTGCCAGCAGCCTCACGGGAGAAGGAAAACTGTTTTTT. This codes for CASSLTGEGKLFF. Looking up the rest from reference TRBV7-9 and TRBJ1-4 gives the full variable domain: DTGVSQNPRHKITKRGQNVTFRCDPISEHNRLYWYRQTLGQGPEFLTYFQNEAQLEKSRLLSDRFSAERPKGSFSTLEIQRTEQGDSAMYLCASSLTGEGKLFFGSGTQLSVL.

CDR3 nucleotide sequence: TGCGCCAGCAGCTTAACAGGGGATTCGAGGGGCTACACCTTC. As protein: CASSLTGDSRGYTF. V usage is TRBV5-1 and J usage is TRBJ1-2, with 7 bases matching TRBD1. Trimming cost V 2 bases and J 8 bases; bases outside gene matches: 9. Germline V gives CDR1 SGHRS, CDR2 YFSETQ. CDR3 length: 14 residues.

The gene calls are TRBV6-5 and TRBJ1-5; no definite D call. Germline V gene sequence: CDR1 MNHEY, CDR2 SVGAGI. V lost 0 bases and J 1 base, leaving 7 bases between the germline ends. CDR3 length equals 15 residues. CDR3 in DNA: TGTGCCAGCAGTTACTCCGACGGGAGCAATCAGCCCCAGCATTTT. Translated: CASSYSDGSNQPQHF.

The chain employs TRBV7-2 and TRBJ1-1; D call uncertain. Germline CDR1 reads SGHTA; CDR2 reads FQGNSA. V was cut by 1 base and J by 6 bases, with 12 bases left in between. CDR3 length equals 14 residues. The CDR3 here is CASSLEHLIAEAFF. The CDR3 DNA is TGTGCCAGCAGCTTAGAGCATCTTATCGCTGAAGCTTTCTTT.